This T cell receptor (beta chain) originates from a study of blood T cell repertoires in COVID-19. Across the whole study: Both acute and convalescent COVID-19 samples were obtained from the United States, Italy and Spain. PBMCs, B-cell-depleted T cells, or T cells provided the cDNA or gDNA that made up the material.

Under the authors' procedure: Nucleated cell counts were estimated from reference gene primer amplification. Generated by immunoSEQ multiplex PCR, the TCRdb table keeps only in-frame clones and is missing some. The DNA was the basis for D and trimming; V, J and clone size are from that table. This table holds approximately 240,000 clones, roughly 84% found once. This clone was found once. V was shortened by 6 bases and J by 2 bases, with 8 bases between the two germline ends. Germline V lookup: CDR1 LGHNT, CDR2 FRNRAP. CDR3 length: 13 amino acids. The sample comprised peripheral blood. The genes are TRBV12-5 and TRBJ2-1; D may be TRBD2 (5 bases). The TCR was taken from a woman aged 40-49 years who had recovered from COVID-19. The CDR3 loop reads CASGGSAYNEQFF. The CDR3 DNA reads TGTGCTAGTGGGGGTAGCGCCTACAATGAGCAGTTCTTC.